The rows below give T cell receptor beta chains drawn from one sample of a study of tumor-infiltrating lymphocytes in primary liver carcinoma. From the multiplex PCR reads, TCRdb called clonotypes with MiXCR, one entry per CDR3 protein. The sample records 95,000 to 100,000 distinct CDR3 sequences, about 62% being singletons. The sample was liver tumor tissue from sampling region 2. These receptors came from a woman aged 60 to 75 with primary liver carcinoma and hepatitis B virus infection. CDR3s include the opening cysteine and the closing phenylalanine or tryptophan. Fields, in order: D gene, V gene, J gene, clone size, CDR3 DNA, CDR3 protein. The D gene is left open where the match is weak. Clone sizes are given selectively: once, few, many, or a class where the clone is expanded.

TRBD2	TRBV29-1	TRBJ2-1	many	TGCAGCGTTGAGGTCGCGGGAGGCCGGTTCTTC	CSVEVAGGRFF
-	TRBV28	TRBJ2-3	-	TGTGCCAGCAGTCCACGCGGGTTCCCTTTGGGGTATTTT	CASSPRGFPLGYF
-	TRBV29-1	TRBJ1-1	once	TGCAGCGTTGTTCAGGGGATTACTGAAGCTTTCTTT	CSVVQGITEAFF
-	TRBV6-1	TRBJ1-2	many	TGTGCCAGCACGGCAGGCGGCTATGGCTACACCTTC	CASTAGGYGYTF
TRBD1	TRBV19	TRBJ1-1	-	TGTGCCAGTAGTAGCGGGACAGGGGTCCGCACTGAAACTTTCTTT	CASSSGTGVRTETFF
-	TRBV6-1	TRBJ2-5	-	TGTGCCATCAGTGTAAACCCTGACAGCCAAGAGACCCAGCACTTC	CAISVNPDSQETQHF
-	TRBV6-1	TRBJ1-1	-	TGTGCCAGCACTCTCCCCTGGTCGGTTGAAGCTTTGTTT	CASTLPWSVEALF
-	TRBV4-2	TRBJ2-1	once	TGTGCCAGCAGCCCCGGAGGTGGCGTAGGCTACAATGAGCGGATCTTC	CASSPGGGVGYNERIF
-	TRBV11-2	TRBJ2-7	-	TGTACCAGCAGTTTAGGTCCCGTGGACTACGAGCAGTACTTC	CTSSLGPVDYEQYF
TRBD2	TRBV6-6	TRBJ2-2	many	TGTGCCAGCAGTAGCGGGATTAGCACCGGGGAGCTGTTTTTT	CASSSGISTGELFF
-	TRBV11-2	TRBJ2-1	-	TGTGCCAGCGGCCGACTAAACCCCGAGCTTGCTAATGAGCAGTTCTTC	CASGRLNPELANEQFF
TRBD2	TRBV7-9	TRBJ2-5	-	TGTGCCGGCGGGGGAGAGGCCCAGTACTTC	CAGGGEAQYF
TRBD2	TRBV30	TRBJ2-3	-	TGTGTCTGGAGTGTGGGTAGCGGGAGATCAAATACGCGGTATTTT	CVWSVGSGRSNTRYF
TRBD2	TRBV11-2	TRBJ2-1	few	TGTGCCAGCAGCAGAAGACCAGCGGGAGGCCCGGGGGATGAGCAGTTCTTC	CASSRRPAGGPGDEQFF